What follows are 24 T cell receptor beta chains derived from one specimen sequenced in a study of shared clonotypes between healthy human individuals. The table came from immunoSEQ multiplex PCR; TCRdb's copy has only in-frame clones and leaves some out. The table lists a few million clones, just over 90% of them singletons. Sequenced sample: naive CD4+ T cells sorted from blood. This sample's subset: CD45RA+ positively selected. These receptors were collected from a man between 18 and 35 years old in good health.

The rearrangement uses TRBV30 and TRBJ2-5; no clear D gene. There are 13 residues in the CDR3. Per germline, CDR1 GTSNPN and CDR2 SVGIG (reference sequence). V shed 2 bases and J shed 4 bases, with 11 bases lying between them. This CDR3 is CAWSRTLTETQYF. The CDR3 DNA reads as TGTGCCTGGAGTCGTACATTGACAGAGACCCAGTACTTC.

The chain has TRBV5-1 and TRBJ2-3; D not certain. V gave up 0 bases and J gave up 2 bases, with 7 bases separating them. Germline V gene sequence: CDR1 SGHRS, CDR2 YFSETQ. This CDR3 has 14 amino acids. The CDR3 region is CASSLELPTDTQYF. The CDR3 DNA is TGCGCCAGCAGCTTGGAGCTACCCACAGATACGCAGTATTTT.

This clone was observed a few times. This specimen includes other DNA sequences encoding the same CDR3. The gene calls are TRBV7-3 and TRBJ2-2; tentative D call: TRBD2 (5 bases). This CDR3 spans 13 amino acids. Trimming pared 5 bases from V and 5 bases from J, leaving 9 bases between. Looked up from germline, CDR1 is SGHTA and CDR2 is FQGTGA. The CDR3 DNA reads as TGTGCCAGCAGCCTCGGAGGTACCGGGGAGCTGTTTTTT. Its protein is CASSLGGTGELFF.

The table lists this clone with a count of one. The J gene is TRBJ2-3, the V gene TRBV29-1; D is ambiguous. This CDR3 has 11 amino acids. Germline CDR1 SQVTM, CDR2 ANQGSEA. Between the trimmed V and J ends, which lost 2 bases and 4 bases, there was a span of 4 bases. This chain's CDR3 is CSVELPDTQYF. The DNA for the CDR3 is TGCAGCGTTGAACTACCAGATACGCAGTATTTT.

V usage is TRBV6-6 and J usage is TRBJ1-2, with 12 bases that match TRBD1. Germline V gene sequence: CDR1 MNHNY, CDR2 SVGAGI (reference sequence). Unmatched junction bases numbered 10, after V lost 6 bases and J lost 8 bases. The CDR3 totals 15 residues. The CDR3: CASSNRDRGREGYTF. The CDR3 nucleotides read TGTGCCAGCAGCAATCGGGACAGGGGGCGAGAAGGCTACACCTTC.

This chain links TRBV6-1 with TRBJ1-1; D unclear. The CDR3 has 14 residues. V was shortened by 2 bases and J by 1 base, with 8 bases between the two germline ends. In germline, CDR1 is MNHNS, CDR2 SASEGT. CDR3 DNA: TGTGCCAGCAGTGAAAGGTTGGCGAACACTGAAGCTTTCTTT. This sequence encodes CASSERLANTEAFF.

V gene TRBV7-9 combines with J gene TRBJ2-2, with a tentative D call TRBD1 (6 bases). Germline V gene sequence: CDR1 SEHNR, CDR2 FQNEAQ (reference sequence). The CDR3 runs 14 residues. V was shortened by 4 bases and J by 3 bases, with 9 bases between the two germline ends. The CDR3 DNA reads TGTGCCAGCAGCTCCCGACAGGACACCGGGGAGCTGTTTTTT. It yields the protein CASSSRQDTGELFF. The complete variable domain, with remaining parts taken from reference TRBV7-9 and TRBJ2-2, reads DTGVSQNPRHKITKRGQNVTFRCDPISEHNRLYWYRQTLGQGPEFLTYFQNEAQLEKSRLLSDRFSAERPKGSFSTLEIQRTEQGDSAMYLCASSSRQDTGELFFGEGSRLTVL.

This clone was counted a single time. The V and J genes are TRBV7-9 and TRBJ2-5; 9 positions match TRBD1. With 5 bases clipped from V and 3 bases from J, the junction kept 7 bases outside the gene matches. CDR3 length: 15 residues. Germline V gene data show CDR1 as SEHNR and CDR2 as FQNEAQ (reference sequence). The CDR3 here is CASSHGDRVEETQYF. CDR3 nucleotides: TGTGCCAGCAGCCACGGGGACAGGGTCGAAGAGACCCAGTACTTC.

The J gene is TRBJ1-4, the V gene TRBV2; no clear D. Between the trimmed V and J ends, which lost 4 bases and 4 bases, there was a span of 7 bases. The CDR3 contains 13 residues. Germline CDR1 reads SNHLY; CDR2 reads FYNNEI. CDR3 in DNA: TGTGCCAGCAGTGCAGAATTTAATGAAAAACTGTTTTTT. This gives the protein CASSAEFNEKLFF.

This clone was detected once. V usage is TRBV4-3 and J usage is TRBJ2-2; D is possibly TRBD1 (7 bases). Trimming took 4 bases from V and 4 from J, leaving 10 bases between them. The CDR3 contains 14 residues. Germline CDR1 LGHNA, CDR2 YSLEER. The CDR3 region has the DNA TGCGCCAGCAGCCGGCAGGGGGGCACCGGGGAGCTGTTTTTT. Protein sequence: CASSRQGGTGELFF.

V usage is TRBV6-5 and J usage is TRBJ2-7; 7 positions agree with TRBD2. The length of the CDR3 is 13 residues. The V and J ends lost 2 bases and 6 bases, in that order; junction bases with no gene match: 4. The germline V gene has CDR1 MNHEY and CDR2 SVGAGI. The CDR3 DNA reads as TGTGCCAGCAGTTACCTAACGGGGGGCGAGCAGTACTTC. It translates to CASSYLTGGEQYF.

This chain connects TRBV21-1 to TRBJ1-4. TRBV21-1 represents a pseudogene. The CDR3 extends over 16 amino acids. The CDR3 DNA is TGTGCCAGCAGCAAAGGGACCGATGCAACTAATGAAAAACTGTTTTTT. It codes for CASSKGTDATNEKLFF.

V and J are TRBV5-1 and TRBJ2-1, with TRBD2 matching over 8 bases. V was clipped by 4 bases and J by 8 bases; unmatched bases: 8. Germline V gene lookup returns CDR1 SGHRS and CDR2 YFSETQ. The CDR3 length is 14 residues. CDR3 in DNA: TGCGCCAGCAGCCCCTGGCGGGGGGCCGATGAGCAGTTCTTC. This codes for CASSPWRGADEQFF.

The gene calls are TRBV15 and TRBJ2-5, with D uncertain. V dropped 1 base and J dropped 4 bases, with 7 bases sitting between them. Germline-derived CDR1 and CDR2 are LNHNV and YYDKDF (reference sequence). The CDR3 has 13 residues. The CDR3 DNA reads TGTGCCACCAGCAGAGCCAACCCAGAGACCCAGTACTTC. This gives the protein CATSRANPETQYF.

This sequence joins TRBV4-3 and TRBJ1-5; D unclear. Per germline, CDR1 LGHNA and CDR2 YSLEER. V was clipped by 0 bases and J by 7 bases, with 13 bases between them. This CDR3 has 15 residues. CDR3 sequence: CASSQDQTNLQPQHF. DNA of the CDR3: TGCGCCAGCAGCCAAGATCAGACAAACTTACAGCCCCAGCATTTT.

The rearrangement uses TRBV7-9 and TRBJ2-4, with TRBD2 identical over 13 bases. This CDR3 is built from 18 residues. Unmatched junction bases numbered 6, after V lost 4 bases and J lost 0 bases. From germline, CDR1 is SEHNR and CDR2 FQNEAQ (reference sequence). The DNA of the CDR3 is TGTGCCAGCAGCTCCGGACTAGCGGGAGAACTAGCCAAAAACATTCAGTACTTC. Its protein is CASSSGLAGELAKNIQYF.

This rearrangement joins TRBV4-1 to TRBJ2-3, with 7 nucleotides matching TRBD1. This CDR3 has 15 amino acids. Germline V gene data show CDR1 as MGHRA and CDR2 as YSYEKL. With V trimmed by 0 bases and J by 6 bases, 6 bases remained unmatched. As DNA, the CDR3 is TGCGCCAGCAGCCAAGATGAGGGGGCGTATGATACGCAGTATTTT. Residues: CASSQDEGAYDTQYF.

The chain is built from TRBV19 and TRBJ1-1; 9 nucleotides agree with TRBD1. Germline assignment: CDR1 LNHDA and CDR2 SQIVND (reference sequence). The J segment lost 8 bases and the V segment lost 5 bases, leaving 9 bases of the junction unmatched. This CDR3 comprises 14 residues. The CDR3 spells CASSVGTGYSEAFF. The CDR3 bases are TGTGCCAGTAGTGTCGGGACAGGGTATTCAGAAGCTTTCTTT.

The rearrangement uses TRBV19 and TRBJ1-2; D is unclear. In germline, CDR1 is LNHDA, CDR2 SQIVND (reference sequence). Trimming left V 0 bases short and J 8 bases short, with 13 bases between. This CDR3 spans 14 amino acids. The CDR3 protein is CASSIDLNTEGYTF. The CDR3 coding sequence is TGTGCCAGTAGTATAGATCTGAACACAGAGGGCTACACCTTC.

The rearrangement uses TRBV6-1 and TRBJ2-5; TRBD1 might be the D (6 bases). The CDR3 totals 15 residues. With 5 bases removed from V and 2 bases from J, the gap between germline ends came to 15 bases. CDR1 is MNHNS, CDR2 SASEGT, per germline. The CDR3, as DNA: TGTGCCAGCAGTTCCGGACAGACCCTACAAGAGACCCAGTACTTC. It encodes CASSSGQTLQETQYF.

The V call is TRBV21-1, the J call TRBJ1-1; TRBD1 is the table's D call, not checked against the DNA. TRBV21-1 is classified as a pseudogene. This CDR3 comprises 16 residues. The CDR3 is CASSKLDRGINTEAFF. The DNA for the CDR3 is TGTGCCAGCAGCAAGTTGGACAGAGGTATTAACACTGAAGCTTTCTTT.

The CDR3, as DNA: TGTGCCAGCAGTTTTGCTAGCGGAGGGAACACCGGGGAGCTGTTTTTT. It codes for CASSFASGGNTGELFF. J is TRBJ2-2 and V is TRBV5-4, with TRBD2 identical over 7 bases. Germline V lookup: CDR1 SGHNT, CDR2 YYREEE (reference sequence). J was trimmed by 1 base and V by 5 bases; bases with no gene match: 8. The CDR3 has 16 amino acids.

The gene calls are TRBV7-2 and TRBJ1-4, with TRBD1 identical over 7 bases. The germline CDR1 and CDR2 sequences are SGHTA and FQGNSA. The V gene end was trimmed by 5 bases and the J gene end by 7 bases; junction bases not matched to a gene: 7. The CDR3 runs 14 residues. The CDR3 DNA follows: TGTGCCAGCAGCCGACAGGGAGAACGTGAAAAACTGTTTTTT. It encodes CASSRQGEREKLFF.

This chain connects TRBV28 to TRBJ2-7, with 8 bases lining up with TRBD2. The CDR3 spans 15 residues. In germline, CDR1 is MDHEN, CDR2 SYDVKM. The junction had 13 bases not matched to a gene; V was cut back by 10 bases and J by 2 bases. CDR3 sequence reads: CATLRGAGNTYEQYF. In nucleotides, the CDR3 is TGTGCCACCCTGCGGGGGGCCGGCAATACCTACGAGCAGTACTTC. Supplemented by reference TRBV28 and TRBJ2-7, the full variable domain reads DVKVTQSSRYLVKRTGEKVFLECVQDMDHENMFWYRQDPGLGLRLIYFSYDVKMKEKGDIPEGYSVSREKKERFSLILESASTNQTSMYLCATLRGAGNTYEQYFGPGTRLTVT.